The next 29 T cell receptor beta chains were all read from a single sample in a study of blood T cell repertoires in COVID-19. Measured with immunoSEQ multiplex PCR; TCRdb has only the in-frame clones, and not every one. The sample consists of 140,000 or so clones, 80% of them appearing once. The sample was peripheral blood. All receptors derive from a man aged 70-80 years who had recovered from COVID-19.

This CDR3 reads CASRSNLGVDIQYF. The CDR3 bases are TGTGCCAGCAGGTCTAACCTCGGGGTAGACATTCAGTACTTC. V usage is TRBV5-4 and J usage is TRBJ2-4; D might be TRBD2 (5 bases). Germline values: CDR1 SGHNT, CDR2 YYREEE (reference sequence). This CDR3 has 14 amino acids. Trimming cost V 5 bases and J 8 bases, with 17 bases left between them.

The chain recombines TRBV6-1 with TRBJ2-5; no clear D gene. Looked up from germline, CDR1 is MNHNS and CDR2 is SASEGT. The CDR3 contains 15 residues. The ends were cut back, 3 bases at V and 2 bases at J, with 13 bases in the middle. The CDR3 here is CASSEAVWQQETQYF. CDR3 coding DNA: TGTGCCAGCAGTGAGGCTGTGTGGCAGCAAGAGACCCAGTACTTC.

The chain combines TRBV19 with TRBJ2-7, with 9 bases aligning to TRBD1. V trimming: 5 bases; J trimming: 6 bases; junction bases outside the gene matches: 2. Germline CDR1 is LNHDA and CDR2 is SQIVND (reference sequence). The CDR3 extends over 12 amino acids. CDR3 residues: CASSLGQGEQYF. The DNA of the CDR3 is TGTGCCAGTAGTCTGGGACAGGGCGAGCAGTACTTC.

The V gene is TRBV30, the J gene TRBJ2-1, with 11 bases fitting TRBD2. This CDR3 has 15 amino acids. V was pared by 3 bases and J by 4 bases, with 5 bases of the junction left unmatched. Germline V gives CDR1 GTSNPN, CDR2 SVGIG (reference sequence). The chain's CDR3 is CAWSVTSGKYNEQFF. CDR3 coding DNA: TGTGCCTGGAGCGTGACTAGCGGGAAATACAATGAGCAGTTCTTC.

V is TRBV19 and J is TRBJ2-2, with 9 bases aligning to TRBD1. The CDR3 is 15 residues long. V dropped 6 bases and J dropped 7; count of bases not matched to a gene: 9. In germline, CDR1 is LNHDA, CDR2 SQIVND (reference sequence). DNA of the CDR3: TGTGCCAGTAGCCCTCCCGGGACAGGGCACGGGGAGCTGTTTTTT. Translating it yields CASSPPGTGHGELFF. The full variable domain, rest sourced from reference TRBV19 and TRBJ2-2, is DGGITQSPKYLFRKEGQNVTLSCEQNLNHDAMYWYRQDPGQGLRLIYYSQIVNDFQKGDIAEGYSVSREKKESFPLTVTSAQKNPTAFYLCASSPPGTGHGELFFGEGSRLTVL.

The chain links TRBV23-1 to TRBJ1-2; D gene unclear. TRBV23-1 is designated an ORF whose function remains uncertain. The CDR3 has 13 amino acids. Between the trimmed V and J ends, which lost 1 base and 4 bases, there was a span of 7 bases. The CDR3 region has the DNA TGCGCCAGCAGTCAATTACAATTCTATGGCTACACCTTC. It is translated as CASSQLQFYGYTF.

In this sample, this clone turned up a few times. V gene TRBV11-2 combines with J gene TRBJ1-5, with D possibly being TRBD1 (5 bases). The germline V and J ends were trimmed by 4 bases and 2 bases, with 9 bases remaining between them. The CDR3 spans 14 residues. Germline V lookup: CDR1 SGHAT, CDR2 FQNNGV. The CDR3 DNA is TGTGCCAGCAGCTCCACGACAGGCAATCAGCCCCAGCATTTT. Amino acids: CASSSTTGNQPQHF. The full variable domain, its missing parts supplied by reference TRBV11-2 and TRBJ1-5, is EAGVAQSPRYKIIEKRQSVAFWCNPISGHATLYWYQQILGQGPKLLIQFQNNGVVDDSQLPKDRFSAERLKGVDSTLKIQPAKLEDSAVYLCASSSTTGNQPQHFGDGTRLSIL.

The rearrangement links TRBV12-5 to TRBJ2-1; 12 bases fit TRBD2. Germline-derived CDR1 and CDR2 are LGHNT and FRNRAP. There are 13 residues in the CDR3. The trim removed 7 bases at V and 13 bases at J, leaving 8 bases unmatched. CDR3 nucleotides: TGTGCTAGTGAAGGACTAGCGGGAATAAGTCAGTTCTTC. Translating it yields CASEGLAGISQFF.

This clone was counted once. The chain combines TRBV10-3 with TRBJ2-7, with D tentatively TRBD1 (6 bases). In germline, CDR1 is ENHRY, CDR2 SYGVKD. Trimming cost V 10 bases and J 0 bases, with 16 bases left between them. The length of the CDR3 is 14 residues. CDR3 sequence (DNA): TGTGCCACCACCGGGACAAGCGACTCCTACGAGCAGTACTTC. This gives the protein CATTGTSDSYEQYF.

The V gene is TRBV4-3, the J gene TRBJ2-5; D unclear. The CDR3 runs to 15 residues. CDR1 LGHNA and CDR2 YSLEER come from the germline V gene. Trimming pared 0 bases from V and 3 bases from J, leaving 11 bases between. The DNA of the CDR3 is TGCGCCAGCAGCCAAGATGCCTGGCGGAAAGAGACCCAGTACTTC. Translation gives CASSQDAWRKETQYF.

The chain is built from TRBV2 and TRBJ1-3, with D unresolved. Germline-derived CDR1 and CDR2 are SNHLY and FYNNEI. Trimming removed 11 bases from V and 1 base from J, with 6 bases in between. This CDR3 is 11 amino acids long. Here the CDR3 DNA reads TGTGCCTCGGGGTCTGGAAACACCATATATTTT. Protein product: CASGSGNTIYF.

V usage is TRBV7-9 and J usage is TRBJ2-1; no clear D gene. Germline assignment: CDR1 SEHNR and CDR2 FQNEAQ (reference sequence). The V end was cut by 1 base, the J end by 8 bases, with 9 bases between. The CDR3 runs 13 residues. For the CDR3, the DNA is TGTGCCAGCAGCTTAGGCCCTCGGGATGAGCAGTTCTTC. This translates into CASSLGPRDEQFF.

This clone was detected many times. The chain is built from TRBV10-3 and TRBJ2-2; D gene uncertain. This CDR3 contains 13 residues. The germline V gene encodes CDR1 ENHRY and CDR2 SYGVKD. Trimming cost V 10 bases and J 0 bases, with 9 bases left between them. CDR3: CATSGPNTGELFF. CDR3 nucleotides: TGTGCCACCTCGGGTCCGAACACCGGGGAGCTGTTTTTT.

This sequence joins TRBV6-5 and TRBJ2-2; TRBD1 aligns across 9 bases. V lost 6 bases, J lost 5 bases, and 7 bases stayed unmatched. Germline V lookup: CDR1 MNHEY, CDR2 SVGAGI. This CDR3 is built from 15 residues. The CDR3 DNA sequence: TGTGCCAGCAGGCGGACAGGGGAGGGAACCGGGGAGCTGTTTTTT. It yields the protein CASRRTGEGTGELFF.

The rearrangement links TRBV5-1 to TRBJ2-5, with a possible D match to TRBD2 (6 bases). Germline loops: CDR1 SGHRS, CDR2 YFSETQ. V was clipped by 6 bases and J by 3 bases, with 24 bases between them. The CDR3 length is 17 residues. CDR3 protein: CASTLPVSGDLKETQYF. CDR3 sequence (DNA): TGCGCCAGCACTCTACCCGTCTCGGGGGATTTGAAAGAGACCCAGTACTTC.

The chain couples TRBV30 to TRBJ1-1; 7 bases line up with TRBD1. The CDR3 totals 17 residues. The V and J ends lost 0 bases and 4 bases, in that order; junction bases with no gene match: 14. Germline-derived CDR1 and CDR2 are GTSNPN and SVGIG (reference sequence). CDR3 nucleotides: TGTGCCTGGAGTGTAGGTCGCCTTAGGGGGCTAGGCACTGAAGCTTTCTTT. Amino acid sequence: CAWSVGRLRGLGTEAFF.

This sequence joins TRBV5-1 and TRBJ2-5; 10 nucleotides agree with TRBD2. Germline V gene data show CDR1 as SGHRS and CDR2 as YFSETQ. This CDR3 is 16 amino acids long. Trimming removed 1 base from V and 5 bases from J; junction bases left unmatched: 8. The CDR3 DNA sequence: TGCGCCAGCAGCTTGCGTAGCGGGAGGCCGGGGGAGACCCAGTACTTC. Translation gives CASSLRSGRPGETQYF.

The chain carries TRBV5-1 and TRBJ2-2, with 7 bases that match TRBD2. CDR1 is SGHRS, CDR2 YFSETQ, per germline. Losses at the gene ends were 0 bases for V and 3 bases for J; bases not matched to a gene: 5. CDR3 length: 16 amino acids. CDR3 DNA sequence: TGCGCCAGCAGCTTGGTGGGAGGGCCGGACACCGGGGAGCTGTTTTTT. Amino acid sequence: CASSLVGGPDTGELFF.

The chain's CDR3 is CASSISSGDTQYF. The CDR3 DNA sequence: TGTGCCAGTAGTATCAGCAGCGGAGATACGCAGTATTTT. This rearrangement joins TRBV19 to TRBJ2-3, with D possibly TRBD2 on 5 matching bases. The germline gives CDR1 LNHDA, CDR2 SQIVND (reference sequence). CDR3 size: 13 residues. The V end lost 3 bases, the J end lost 5 bases, and 9 bases lay between the germline ends.

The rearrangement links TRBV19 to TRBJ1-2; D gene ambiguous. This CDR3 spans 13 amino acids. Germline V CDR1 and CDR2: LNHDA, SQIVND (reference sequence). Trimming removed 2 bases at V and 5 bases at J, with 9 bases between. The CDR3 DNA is TGTGCCAGTAGTATATTAGATTGGTATGGCTACACCTTC. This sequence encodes CASSILDWYGYTF. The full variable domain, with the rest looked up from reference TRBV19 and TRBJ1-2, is DGGITQSPKYLFRKEGQNVTLSCEQNLNHDAMYWYRQDPGQGLRLIYYSQIVNDFQKGDIAEGYSVSREKKESFPLTVTSAQKNPTAFYLCASSILDWYGYTFGSGTRLTVV.

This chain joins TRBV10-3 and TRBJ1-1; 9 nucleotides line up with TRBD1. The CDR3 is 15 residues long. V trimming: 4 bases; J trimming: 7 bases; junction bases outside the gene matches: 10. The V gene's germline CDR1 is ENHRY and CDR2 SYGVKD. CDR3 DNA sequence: TGTGCCATCAGTGCTAGTGGGACAGGGATGATTGAAGCTTTCTTT. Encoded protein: CAISASGTGMIEAFF.

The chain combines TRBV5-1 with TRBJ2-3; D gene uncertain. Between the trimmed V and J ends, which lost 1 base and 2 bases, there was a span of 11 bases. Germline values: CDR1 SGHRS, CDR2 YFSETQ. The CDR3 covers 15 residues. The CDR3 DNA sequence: TGCGCCAGCAGCTTGTCTAACAGCCTCACAGATACGCAGTATTTT. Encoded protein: CASSLSNSLTDTQYF.

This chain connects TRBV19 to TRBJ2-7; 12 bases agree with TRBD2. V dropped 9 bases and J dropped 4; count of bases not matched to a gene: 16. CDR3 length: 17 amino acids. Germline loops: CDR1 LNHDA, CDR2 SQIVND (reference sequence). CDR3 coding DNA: TGTGCCAGCGGTCCACTAGCGGGAGGTCACTCAGGGTACGAGCAGTACTTC. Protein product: CASGPLAGGHSGYEQYF.

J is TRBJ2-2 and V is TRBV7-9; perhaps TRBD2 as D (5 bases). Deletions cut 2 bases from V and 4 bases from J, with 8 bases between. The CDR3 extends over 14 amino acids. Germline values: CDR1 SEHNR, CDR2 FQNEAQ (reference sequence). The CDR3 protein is CASSLLRGTGELFF. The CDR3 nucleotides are TGTGCCAGCAGCTTACTTCGGGGCACCGGGGAGCTGTTTTTT.

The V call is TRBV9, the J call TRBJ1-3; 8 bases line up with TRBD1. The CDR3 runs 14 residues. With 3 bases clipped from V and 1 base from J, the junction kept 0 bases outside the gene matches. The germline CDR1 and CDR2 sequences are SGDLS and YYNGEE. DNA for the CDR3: TGTGCCAGCAGCGGGACAGGGTCTGGAAACACCATATATTTT. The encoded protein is CASSGTGSGNTIYF.

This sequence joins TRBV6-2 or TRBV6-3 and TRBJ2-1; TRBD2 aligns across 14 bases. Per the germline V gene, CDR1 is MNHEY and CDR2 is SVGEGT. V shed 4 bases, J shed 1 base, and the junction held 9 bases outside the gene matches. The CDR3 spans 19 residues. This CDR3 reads CASSSPTRLAGGSYNEQFF. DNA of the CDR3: TGTGCCAGCAGTTCCCCGACCCGACTAGCGGGAGGGTCCTACAATGAGCAGTTCTTC.

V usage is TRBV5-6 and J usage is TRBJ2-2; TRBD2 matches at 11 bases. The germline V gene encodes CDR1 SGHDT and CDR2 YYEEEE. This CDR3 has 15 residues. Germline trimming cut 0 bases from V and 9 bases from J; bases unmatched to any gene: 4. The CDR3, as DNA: TGTGCCAGCAGCTTGGTACTAGCGGGGGCCCGGGAGCTGTTTTTT. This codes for CASSLVLAGARELFF.

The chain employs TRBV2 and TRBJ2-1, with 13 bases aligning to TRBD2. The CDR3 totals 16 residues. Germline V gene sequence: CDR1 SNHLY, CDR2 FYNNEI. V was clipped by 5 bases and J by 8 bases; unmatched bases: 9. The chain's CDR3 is CASSPRTSGSIYEQFF. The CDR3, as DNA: TGTGCCAGCAGTCCAAGGACTAGCGGGAGTATCTATGAGCAGTTCTTC.

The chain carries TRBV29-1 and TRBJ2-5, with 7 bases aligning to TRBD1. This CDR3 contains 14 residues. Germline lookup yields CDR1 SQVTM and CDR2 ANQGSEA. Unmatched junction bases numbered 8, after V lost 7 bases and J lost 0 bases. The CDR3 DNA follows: TGCAGCGCAAGACAGGGCTTTTACCAAGAGACCCAGTACTTC. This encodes CSARQGFYQETQYF.